This is a list of T cell receptor beta chains from one sample in a study of early T cells in non-severe SARS-CoV-2 infection. MiXCR, applied by TCRdb to the 5' RACE reads, yields one record per CDR3 protein. The table includes 34,000 or so distinct CDR3 sequences, roughly 9.2% detected once. Sequencing input: whole blood. Every receptor here comes from an adult who was a healthcare worker with PCR-confirmed SARS-CoV-2 infection or an uninfected control (not recorded which). CDR3s include the opening cysteine and the closing phenylalanine or tryptophan. A D gene is named only where the DNA matches it firmly. Clone size is shown for a subset of rows, as once, few, many or a class of expanded clone.

DNA: TGTGCCAGACAAGATCAGCCCCAGCATTTT; CDR3: CARQDQPQHF; J: TRBJ1-5; size: many; length: 10; D: .; V: TRBV6-1
DNA: TGTGCCAGCAGCCACAGGTCATCCTCCTACAATGAGCAGTTCTTC; CDR3: CASSHRSSSYNEQFF; J: TRBJ2-1; size: many; length: 15; D: .; V: TRBV5-4
DNA: TGCAGTGCTAGGTACTCAGGGGACTATGGCTACACCTTC; CDR3: CSARYSGDYGYTF; J: TRBJ1-2; size: .; length: 13; D: .; V: TRBV20-1
DNA: TGCGCCAGCAGCTCTGGAACCAGCTCCTACAATGAGCAGTTCTTC; CDR3: CASSSGTSSYNEQFF; J: TRBJ2-1; size: many; length: 15; D: .; V: TRBV5-1
DNA: TGTGCCAGCAGTGTTGGGACCCGGACAGGGGATAATTCACCCCTCCACTTT; CDR3: CASSVGTRTGDNSPLHF; J: TRBJ1-6; size: many; length: 17; D: TRBD1; V: TRBV25-1
DNA: TGCGCCAGCAGCCAAGCCCAATCTGGGGCCAACGTCCTGACTTTC; CDR3: CASSQAQSGANVLTF; J: TRBJ2-6; size: many; length: 15; D: .; V: TRBV4-1
DNA: TGTGCCACCAGTGATTTGGTAGGCTCTAGCACAGATACGCAGTATTTT; CDR3: CATSDLVGSSTDTQYF; J: TRBJ2-3; size: many; length: 16; D: .; V: TRBV24-1
DNA: TGTGCCAGCAATATAGCGGGGGCCTACAATGAGCAGTTCTTC; CDR3: CASNIAGAYNEQFF; J: TRBJ2-1; size: .; length: 14; D: TRBD2; V: TRBV25-1
DNA: TGCAGCGCCCTAGCGGGGGGGTACAATGAGCAGTTCTTC; CDR3: CSALAGGYNEQFF; J: TRBJ2-1; size: many; length: 13; D: TRBD2; V: TRBV29-1
DNA: TGCGCCACCTACTACGGGACACTTTCCTACGAGCAGTACTTC; CDR3: CATYYGTLSYEQYF; J: TRBJ2-7; size: few; length: 14; D: .; V: TRBV10-2
DNA: TGCAGTGCAGATTTCCGGGACAGGGGTGGCACTGAAGCTTTCTTT; CDR3: CSADFRDRGGTEAFF; J: TRBJ1-1; size: few; length: 15; D: TRBD1; V: TRBV20-1
DNA: TGTGCCAGCAGCTTCAATGCCCAACCAATGAACACTGAAGCTTTCTTT; CDR3: CASSFNAQPMNTEAFF; J: TRBJ1-1; size: many; length: 16; D: .; V: TRBV12-3/TRBV12-4
DNA: TGCAGTGCTTTAGGCGGAGAGACCCAGTACTTC; CDR3: CSALGGETQYF; J: TRBJ2-5; size: .; length: 11; D: .; V: TRBV20-1
DNA: TGTGCTAGTGGTCCTGGCGGATTTGAAGCTTTCTTT; CDR3: CASGPGGFEAFF; J: TRBJ1-1; size: .; length: 12; D: .; V: TRBV12-5
DNA: TGTGCCAGCAGTGACAGCATTAGCACAGATACGCAGTATTTT; CDR3: CASSDSISTDTQYF; J: TRBJ2-3; size: many; length: 14; D: .; V: TRBV2
DNA: TGTGCCAGCAGCTTAGGGGTGACAGGTCCCTCTGGGGCCAACGTCCTGACTTTC; CDR3: CASSLGVTGPSGANVLTF; J: TRBJ2-6; size: many; length: 18; D: .; V: TRBV7-2
DNA: TGTGCCAGCAGCCCCTATAGATTTCAGAACACTGAAGCTTTCTTT; CDR3: CASSPYRFQNTEAFF; J: TRBJ1-1; size: .; length: 15; D: .; V: TRBV5-6
DNA: TGTGCCAGCACCCACCCCAGAAACACCGGGGAGCTGTTTTTT; CDR3: CASTHPRNTGELFF; J: TRBJ2-2; size: many; length: 14; D: .; V: TRBV6-1
DNA: TGCGCCAGCAGCTTGGCCGTCCAGATGAACACTGAAGCTTTCTTT; CDR3: CASSLAVQMNTEAFF; J: TRBJ1-1; size: many; length: 15; D: .; V: TRBV5-1
DNA: TGCGCCAGCAGCCTGGAGGCGGGGCCCCAGGAGACCCAGTACTTC; CDR3: CASSLEAGPQETQYF; J: TRBJ2-5; size: few; length: 15; D: .; V: TRBV5-1
DNA: TGTGCCACCAGTGATTCGTGGTCAGGGAAGCAGTTCTTC; CDR3: CATSDSWSGKQFF; J: TRBJ2-1; size: .; length: 13; D: .; V: TRBV24-1
DNA: TGTGCCAGCAGACCAGACTCGGGTTCACCCCTCCACTTT; CDR3: CASRPDSGSPLHF; J: TRBJ1-6; size: many; length: 13; D: .; V: TRBV6-5
DNA: TGTGCCATCAGTCTCGCCGGGACAGGAGGTAATGAGCAGTTCTTC; CDR3: CAISLAGTGGNEQFF; J: TRBJ2-1; size: many; length: 15; D: TRBD1; V: TRBV10-3
DNA: TGCAGTGCTAGTCTAGCGGGGGGCCAGGGAACCTACGAGCAGTACTTC; CDR3: CSASLAGGQGTYEQYF; J: TRBJ2-7; size: many; length: 16; D: TRBD2; V: TRBV20-1
DNA: TGCAGTGCAGATACGAGGGTTATTCCGGGGAACAATGAGCAGTTCTTC; CDR3: CSADTRVIPGNNEQFF; J: TRBJ2-1; size: many; length: 16; D: .; V: TRBV20-1
DNA: TGTGCCAGCAGCGTACCTCCTATTGGGGGTACGCAGTATTTT; CDR3: CASSVPPIGGTQYF; J: TRBJ2-3; size: many; length: 14; D: .; V: TRBV9
DNA: TGCGCCAGCAGCCAAGGAGGGGACTACTACGAGCAGTACTTC; CDR3: CASSQGGDYYEQYF; J: TRBJ2-7; size: .; length: 14; D: TRBD2; V: TRBV4-1
DNA: TGCAGTGCTGGGGGCTGGACACAATCCTACGAGCAGTACTTC; CDR3: CSAGGWTQSYEQYF; J: TRBJ2-7; size: many; length: 14; D: .; V: TRBV20-1
DNA: TGTGCCAGCAGCTCCCGGGAGGGGCGGCAGTTCTTC; CDR3: CASSSREGRQFF; J: TRBJ2-1; size: many; length: 12; D: TRBD2; V: TRBV7-9
DNA: TGTGCCAGCAGCTCAGGGCTCTCTAATGAAAAACTGTTTTTT; CDR3: CASSSGLSNEKLFF; J: TRBJ1-4; size: many; length: 14; D: .; V: TRBV7-9
DNA: TGTGCCAGCAGCCCCCCCGGAGGAGTATCCCAGCATTTT; CDR3: CASSPPGGVSQHF; J: TRBJ1-5; size: many; length: 13; D: .; V: TRBV7-9
DNA: TGTGCCAGCAGTCTTCAGGACAGGGCTGGGGCCAACGTCCTGACTTTC; CDR3: CASSLQDRAGANVLTF; J: TRBJ2-6; size: .; length: 16; D: TRBD1; V: TRBV12-3/TRBV12-4
DNA: TGTGCCGGCAGCTTAAGATTTAACTCGCCCGGGGAGCTGTTTTTT; CDR3: CAGSLRFNSPGELFF; J: TRBJ2-2; size: few; length: 15; D: .; V: TRBV7-6
DNA: TGTGCCACCAGTGATTCCGGGGACGGCACCACAGATACGCAGTATTTT; CDR3: CATSDSGDGTTDTQYF; J: TRBJ2-3; size: many; length: 16; D: .; V: TRBV24-1
DNA: TGCGCCAGCAGCTTGGGACAGGCGACAAATTCACCCCTCCACTTT; CDR3: CASSLGQATNSPLHF; J: TRBJ1-6; size: few; length: 15; D: .; V: TRBV5-1
DNA: TGTGCCAGCAGTCCGTCGGACAGGGTGGGGTGGACTGAAGCTTTCTTT; CDR3: CASSPSDRVGWTEAFF; J: TRBJ1-1; size: many; length: 16; D: TRBD1; V: TRBV12-3/TRBV12-4
DNA: TGTGCCAGCTCAATGGACAGTTCCTACGAGCAGTACTTC; CDR3: CASSMDSSYEQYF; J: TRBJ2-7; size: .; length: 13; D: .; V: TRBV18
DNA: TGTGCCAGCAGCGAGAGTAGCGGCCCTTCCTACGAGCAGTACTTC; CDR3: CASSESSGPSYEQYF; J: TRBJ2-7; size: .; length: 15; D: .; V: TRBV11-2
DNA: TGTGCCAGTAGAGGGGGCCCGCCTAGGACCGGGGAGCTGTTTTTT; CDR3: CASRGGPPRTGELFF; J: TRBJ2-2; size: many; length: 15; D: TRBD1; V: TRBV19
DNA: TGCGCCAGCAGCTTGGGACAGGGCTTAGGGGAGCAGTACTTC; CDR3: CASSLGQGLGEQYF; J: TRBJ2-7; size: many; length: 14; D: TRBD1; V: TRBV5-1
DNA: TGTGCCAGCAGCTTAGAGGACGGTTACAATGAGCAGTTCTTC; CDR3: CASSLEDGYNEQFF; J: TRBJ2-1; size: many; length: 14; D: .; V: TRBV11-3
DNA: TGCAGCGTTGAAGAGGGGGGGCCCGAGTCTGATGAGCAGTTCTTC; CDR3: CSVEEGGPESDEQFF; J: TRBJ2-1; size: .; length: 15; D: .; V: TRBV29-1
DNA: TGCGCCAGCAGCTTGGGGACAGGGGCCTACGAGCAGTACTTC; CDR3: CASSLGTGAYEQYF; J: TRBJ2-7; size: many; length: 14; D: TRBD1; V: TRBV6-2/TRBV6-3
DNA: TGCGCCAGCAGCCAAAAGTCGGCTAGCGGGGGCCCCGAGGATGAGCAGTTCTTC; CDR3: CASSQKSASGGPEDEQFF; J: TRBJ2-1; size: many; length: 18; D: TRBD2; V: TRBV4-3
DNA: TGTGCCAGCAGCTTAGGTCCTCCGGACTTAACCTTC; CDR3: CASSLGPPDLTF; J: TRBJ1-2; size: many; length: 12; D: .; V: TRBV7-2
DNA: TGTGCCATCAGTAACCCAGGGTTAAGTCAGCCCCAGCATTTT; CDR3: CAISNPGLSQPQHF; J: TRBJ1-5; size: many; length: 14; D: .; V: TRBV10-3
DNA: TGCGCCAGCACCCAGGGGCGCCCTGAAGCTTTCTTT; CDR3: CASTQGRPEAFF; J: TRBJ1-1; size: few; length: 12; D: .; V: TRBV10-2
DNA: TGCAGTGCTAGAGATAAAGCGGACCGGTACCAAGAGACCCAGTACTTC; CDR3: CSARDKADRYQETQYF; J: TRBJ2-5; size: many; length: 16; D: .; V: TRBV20-1
DNA: TGTGCCAGCAGAGCTAGCGGGGGGGTCCCTGAGCAGTTCTTC; CDR3: CASRASGGVPEQFF; J: TRBJ2-1; size: many; length: 14; D: TRBD2; V: TRBV6-2/TRBV6-3
DNA: TGCGCCAGCAGCTCAGTTAGCGGGGGGTCCTACGAGCAGTACTTC; CDR3: CASSSVSGGSYEQYF; J: TRBJ2-7; size: .; length: 15; D: TRBD2; V: TRBV5-1
DNA: TGTGCCTGGAGTGAAACGCCGGGTCTAAATGCCTACACCTTC; CDR3: CAWSETPGLNAYTF; J: TRBJ1-2; size: few; length: 14; D: .; V: TRBV30
DNA: TGTGCCAGCAGCTCTTCGACAGGGCCCACGGGAAATGAGCAGTTCTTC; CDR3: CASSSSTGPTGNEQFF; J: TRBJ2-1; size: .; length: 16; D: TRBD1; V: TRBV5-4
DNA: TGCAGTGCCCAACCTGGATTACTAGCGGGGGTAGTCCCAGATACGCAGTATTTT; CDR3: CSAQPGLLAGVVPDTQYF; J: TRBJ2-3; size: once; length: 18; D: TRBD2; V: TRBV20-1